This record concerns one TCR beta chain sequence. Through a sample-barcoded 5' primer and a J-beta primer mix, a second PCR was run for roughly 7 to 12 cycles. TCRdb fed the 5' RACE reads into MiXCR, producing one record per CDR3 protein. The table has around 970,000 distinct CDR3 sequences, around 54% seen once. The data belong to a study of blood T cells in healthy people across ages. Material: blood. This sequence was found in a woman in her sixties in good health.

In DNA, the CDR3 is TGTGCCTGGGCAACCGGGGGTGGACGCCATAATTCACCCCTCCACTTT. Its protein product is CAWATGGGRHNSPLHF. The chain has TRBV30 and TRBJ1-6; maybe TRBD1 (5 bases). CDR1 and CDR2 from the germline V gene are GTSNPN and SVGIG (reference sequence). V was clipped by 5 bases and J by 5 bases, with 19 bases between them. This CDR3 comprises 16 residues.